Sequencing of this T cell receptor (beta chain) was carried out in a study of graft-versus-host responses after intestinal transplantation. Germline V gene data show CDR1 as LGHNT and CDR2 as FRNRAP. The CDR3 is 18 amino acids. Deletions cut 3 bases from V and 1 base from J, with 21 bases between. Sequenced by immunoSEQ multiplex PCR; TCRdb stores in-frame clones only, minus some. The table records about 78,000 clones, roughly 84% of them present only once. In its sample, this clone was seen once. Its antigen remains unidentified. This chain joins TRBV12-5 and TRBJ1-1; no firm D call. The input for sequencing was unstimulated CD8+ T cells sorted from spleen or lymph node cells, taken before transplant. The TCR sequence derives from a human donor who was the organ donor for an intestinal transplant. For the CDR3, the DNA is TGTGCTAGTGGTTTTCAAGACGCAAATGAGGAGAGGAACACTGAAGCTTTCTTT. Translation: CASGFQDANEERNTEAFF.